Shown below are 22 T cell receptor beta chains from a single sample sequenced in a study of shared clonotypes between healthy human individuals. The table came from immunoSEQ multiplex PCR; TCRdb's copy has only in-frame clones and leaves some out. The table has about 490,000 clones, approximately 84% seen once. The sample taken for sequencing was PBMCs. The receptors originated from a woman aged 40 to 50 in good health. Some clones in this sample may be carry-over from other donors' samples.

The chain uses TRBV5-1 and TRBJ2-1; 7 nucleotides match TRBD1. The CDR3 is 17 amino acids. Trimming cost V 7 bases and J 7 bases; bases outside gene matches: 20. CDR1 is SGHRS, CDR2 YFSETQ, per germline. The CDR3 nucleotides are TGCGCCAGCCCAAAGGGAGAGGGACAGACCCGTGGGAATGAGCAGTTCTTC. This encodes CASPKGEGQTRGNEQFF.

The chain is built from TRBV7-8 and TRBJ2-5, with 8 bases lining up with TRBD2. The CDR3 sequence is 13 residues long. The trim removed 5 bases at V and 7 bases at J, leaving 6 bases unmatched. The V gene's germline CDR1 is SGHVS and CDR2 FQNEAQ. CDR3 DNA: TGTGCCAGCAGCATTAGCGGGATTGGGACCCAGTACTTC. Translation gives CASSISGIGTQYF.

The chain has TRBV30 and TRBJ2-7; TRBD2 matches 10 bases. The V and J ends lost 3 bases and 0 bases, in that order; junction bases with no gene match: 5. The CDR3 runs to 15 residues. Germline V lookup: CDR1 GTSNPN, CDR2 SVGIG (reference sequence). The chain's CDR3 is CAWSDRTSGSYEQYF. CDR3 bases: TGTGCCTGGAGCGATAGGACTAGCGGCTCCTACGAGCAGTACTTC.

V and J are TRBV11-2 and TRBJ1-1; D gene ambiguous. Per germline, CDR1 SGHAT and CDR2 FQNNGV. The ends were cut back, 1 base at V and 5 bases at J, with 11 bases in the middle. CDR3 length: 14 residues. This CDR3 reads CASSLAGLGTEAFF. Here the CDR3 DNA reads TGTGCCAGCAGCTTAGCGGGGTTAGGTACTGAAGCTTTCTTT.

The chain has TRBV4-2 and TRBJ1-1; D might be TRBD1 (6 bases). Germline V gene lookup returns CDR1 LGHNA and CDR2 YNFKEQ. The CDR3 has 16 amino acids. Trimming took off 3 bases at V and 2 bases at J, with 16 bases between the two ends. Here the CDR3 reads CASSQLTPGHNTEAFF. The CDR3 nucleotides are TGTGCCAGCAGCCAGCTCACCCCGGGACACAACACTGAAGCTTTCTTT.

A single count supports this clone. The genes are TRBV4-1 and TRBJ2-7, with TRBD2 matching over 12 bases. The germline gives CDR1 MGHRA, CDR2 YSYEKL. Germline trimming cut 0 bases from V and 6 bases from J; bases unmatched to any gene: 6. The CDR3 is 16 amino acids. As DNA, the CDR3 is TGCGCCAGCAGCCAAGACGAAGGACTAGCGGGATCCGAGCAGTACTTC. As protein: CASSQDEGLAGSEQYF.

CDR3 in amino acids: CASSQDPLDNEQFF. In DNA, the CDR3 is TGCGCCAGCAGCCAGGACCCCCTAGACAATGAGCAGTTCTTC. The chain carries TRBV4-1 and TRBJ2-1; D not certain. Trimming pared 3 bases from V and 5 bases from J, leaving 11 bases between. This CDR3 spans 14 amino acids. Germline loops: CDR1 MGHRA, CDR2 YSYEKL.

The gene calls are TRBV18 and TRBJ1-1; 8 bases map to TRBD1. The CDR3 runs 20 residues. Trimming took 2 bases from V and 0 from J; bases not matched to a gene: 17. Germline V gene sequence: CDR1 KGHSH, CDR2 LQKENI. The CDR3 here is CASSPRGGGQGRIMNTEAFF. The CDR3, as DNA: TGTGCCAGCTCACCAAGAGGAGGAGGACAGGGAAGAATTATGAACACTGAAGCTTTCTTT.

Concerning this clone itself: A read error likely explains this, since a far larger clone differs by one base. The sample has other DNA sequences that encode this CDR3 too. The gene calls are TRBV2 and TRBJ2-5, with D perhaps TRBD1 or TRBD2 (7 bases each). The better agreement between TRBJ2-7 and the DNA end casts doubt on the J call. CDR1 and CDR2 from the germline V gene are SNHLY and FYNNEI. The CDR3 is 14 residues long. For the CDR3, the DNA is TGTGCCAGCAGTGCAGGCAGGGGGGGCTACGAGCAGTACTTC. Translation: CASSAGRGGYEQYF.

This clone was seen a handful of times. Since a much larger clone is just one base distant, this may be a read error. The chain is built from TRBV15 and TRBJ1-5, with D maybe TRBD1 (6 bases). V was trimmed by 1 base and J by 2 bases, leaving 9 bases between them. CDR1 and CDR2 from the germline V gene are LNHNV and YYDKDF (reference sequence). This CDR3 contains 15 residues. For the CDR3, the DNA is TGTGCCACCAGCAGAGGACAGGTGGGCAATCAGCCCCAGCATTTT. Residues: CATSRGQVGNQPQHF. The variable domain in full, completed from reference TRBV15 and TRBJ1-5, reads DAMVIQNPRYQVTQFGKPVTLSCSQTLNHNVMYWYQQKSSQAPKLLFHYYDKDFNNEADTPDNFQSRRPNTSFCFLDIRSPGLGDTAMYLCATSRGQVGNQPQHFGDGTRLSIL.

CDR3 sequence: CASSVGGTSVYNEQFF. The CDR3 bases are TGTGCCAGCAGCGTAGGAGGAACTAGCGTCTACAATGAGCAGTTCTTC. The chain employs TRBV9 and TRBJ2-1; 7 bases map to TRBD2. V lost 0 bases to trimming and J lost 3 bases; unmatched junction nucleotides: 6. Germline V gives CDR1 SGDLS, CDR2 YYNGEE. This CDR3 spans 16 amino acids.

The genes are TRBV5-4 and TRBJ2-3; the D is unclear. V was cut by 1 base and J by 3 bases, with 6 bases left in between. Germline V gene data show CDR1 as SGHNT and CDR2 as YYREEE (reference sequence). This CDR3 spans 13 amino acids. CDR3 DNA: TGTGCCAGCAGCTTGCAGACAACAGATACGCAGTATTTT. Translation: CASSLQTTDTQYF.

The chain has TRBV4-1 and TRBJ2-7, with 9 nucleotides matching TRBD2. The germline V gene encodes CDR1 MGHRA and CDR2 YSYEKL. The CDR3 is 16 residues long. The V and J ends lost 1 base and 1 base, in that order; junction bases with no gene match: 5. The CDR3 DNA is TGCGCCAGCAGCCAAGGCCTAGCGGGGATATCCTACGAGCAGTACTTC. Translation: CASSQGLAGISYEQYF.

This chain uses TRBV7-9 with TRBJ1-1; TRBD1 aligns across 7 bases. Germline assignment: CDR1 SEHNR and CDR2 FQNEAQ (reference sequence). The J segment lost 6 bases and the V segment lost 5 bases, leaving 12 bases of the junction unmatched. The CDR3 extends over 15 amino acids. CDR3 in DNA: TGTGCCAGCAGCGGAGGGGGCGGGTGGTACGCTGAAGCTTTCTTT. It translates to CASSGGGGWYAEAFF.

The DNA for the CDR3 is TGCAGTGCTCGCCGACAGAGTGAAGCTTTCTTT. Protein product: CSARRQSEAFF. The J gene is TRBJ1-1, the V gene TRBV20-1; weak D call: TRBD1 (5 bases). Germline V gene sequence: CDR1 DFQATT, CDR2 SNEGSKA (reference sequence). CDR3 length equals 11 residues. Between the trimmed V and J ends, which lost 5 bases and 7 bases, there was a span of 11 bases.

For this clone: This same CDR3 is encoded by further DNA sequences in the sample. This chain links TRBV7-9 with TRBJ1-1; no definite D call. The CDR3 sequence is 12 residues long. V lost 1 base and J lost 5, with 5 bases in between. Germline V lookup: CDR1 SEHNR, CDR2 FQNEAQ (reference sequence). CDR3 in DNA: TGTGCCAGCAGCTTAGAAACAACTGAAGCTTTCTTT. Protein sequence: CASSLETTEAFF.

This clone has a single count. The chain links TRBV7-2 to TRBJ2-3; D unclear. Germline CDR1 SGHTA, CDR2 FQGNSA. The CDR3 has 14 residues. With 2 bases removed from V and 6 bases from J, the gap between germline ends came to 12 bases. The CDR3 protein is CASSLMGSADTQYF. CDR3 bases: TGTGCCAGCAGCTTAATGGGATCTGCGGATACGCAGTATTTT.

With regard to this clone: Since a far larger clone is one base different, this is likely a read error. V is TRBV4-3 and J is TRBJ1-2; D possibly corresponds to TRBD1 (5 bases). The CDR3 is 14 amino acids. Germline V gives CDR1 LGHNA, CDR2 YSLEER. The CDR3 DNA reads TGCGCCAGCAGCCTGACAGAAACTAACTATTGCTACACCTTC. Its translation: CASSLTETNYCYTF.

The chain employs TRBV20-1 and TRBJ1-1; D not certain. This CDR3 spans 11 amino acids. Trimming cost V 3 bases and J 12 bases, with 14 bases left between them. Germline V lookup: CDR1 DFQATT, CDR2 SNEGSKA (reference sequence). The CDR3 protein is CSASLTGFTFF. The CDR3, as DNA: TGCAGTGCTAGCCTGACGGGATTTACTTTCTTT.

Notes on this clone: Given a far larger clone just one base away, this is likely a sequencing read error. The same CDR3 arises from other DNA sequences in this sample as well. The chain combines TRBV2 with TRBJ2-2; 8 nucleotides agree with TRBD1. This CDR3 contains 18 residues. Germline CDR1 is SNHLY and CDR2 is FYNNEI. V shed 3 bases, J shed 2 bases, and the junction held 11 bases outside the gene matches. Written as DNA, the CDR3 is TGTGCCAGCAGTGAGGCAGCTAGGACAGGGACCAACACCGGGGAGCTGTTTTTT. This translates into CASSEAARTGTNTGELFF.

The chain employs TRBV7-9 and TRBJ2-7, with TRBD2 matching over 7 bases. Germline assignment: CDR1 SEHNR and CDR2 FQNEAQ (reference sequence). The CDR3 loop spans 16 amino acids. V dropped 5 bases and J dropped 0; count of bases not matched to a gene: 10. The CDR3 sequence is CASSSRLSGASYEQYF. The CDR3, as DNA: TGTGCCAGCAGCAGCCGACTGAGCGGGGCCTCCTACGAGCAGTACTTC. The full variable domain, its missing parts supplied by reference TRBV7-9 and TRBJ2-7, is DTGVSQNPRHKITKRGQNVTFRCDPISEHNRLYWYRQTLGQGPEFLTYFQNEAQLEKSRLLSDRFSAERPKGSFSTLEIQRTEQGDSAMYLCASSSRLSGASYEQYFGPGTRLTVT.

Concerning this clone itself: Only one base separates this from a far larger clonotype, so it likely reflects a read error. Other DNA sequences in this sample translate to the same CDR3. This chain joins TRBV6-1 and TRBJ2-7, with D possibly matching TRBD2 (5 bases). Germline CDR1 reads MNHNS; CDR2 reads SASEGT. The V and J ends lost 7 bases and 3 bases respectively, with 19 bases between them. The CDR3 is 15 amino acids. The CDR3 loop is CASTQSLAADYEQYF. The CDR3 bases are TGTGCCAGCACTCAGAGTCTAGCAGCAGACTACGAGCAGTACTTC.